This TCR beta chain was captured in a study of shared clonotypes between healthy human individuals (dated by TCRdb to the early 2020s). For context, the study as a whole: The cohort comprised two women and three men aged 18 to 49 years. Each donor's leukapheresis produced roughly between roughly 0.85 and 10 billion PBMCs. Blood TCR repertoires of roughly 5 healthy adults were deeply sequenced to estimate repertoire size and the extent of clonotype sharing between individuals. For each donor, CD4 naive and CD4 memory were each run on three plates, CD8 naive on two plates, and CD8 memory on one plate. To increase sequencing depth and limit assay-specific biases, TCR repertoire library preparation and sequencing were carried out by different laboratories using diverse techniques. Results and caveats for the whole study, not just this receptor: Clonotypes shared by all four sorted-subset donors showed higher generation probabilities than non-shared clonotypes. Estimated clonotype richness was generally larger for naive than for memory subsets. When a handful of donors were compared, the shared fraction of clonotypes was about 5% for naive CD4, roughly 3.4% for naive CD8, about 2.5% for memory CD4, and roughly 0.4% for memory CD8. Only blood was sampled, and tissue TCR repertoires likely differ from those in blood. The genetic and exposure-history diversity represented was limited by the small number of donors. Even with the large sequencing depth, rarefaction of the sorted-subset datasets indicated that sequencing was incomplete. Based on pairwise subsampling, the degree of clonotype sharing among donors was expected to be affected by sequencing depth.

Donors were healthy HIV-negative adults with no recently reported acute infections or vaccinations. Every donor was a Caucasian adult residing in Nashville, Tennessee, USA. CD4+ T cells were enriched by magnetic negative selection, after which naive cells were positively selected on CD45RA and the negative fraction was taken as the memory subset. Blood was collected by leukapheresis, and PBMCs were isolated by Ficoll-Histopaque density gradient centrifugation and then cryopreserved in liquid nitrogen vapor phase. Analytical flow cytometry was used to check the purity and quantity of every magnetically sorted T cell population. Genomic DNA was isolated from each sorted fraction and quantified by UV absorbance on a Nanodrop 2000c. To note about this clone: What this receptor recognizes is not known. The sample holds no much larger clone one base away, and base qualities are not on file.

TCR CDR3 regions were amplified from genomic DNA by multiplex PCR using the deep immunoSEQ assay. Extracted genomic DNA from each cell subset was distributed evenly across all wells of several immunoSEQ 96-well plates, and each plate was treated as a replicate. Each replicate PCR for sorted subsets received approximately 220 ng genomic DNA, equal to some 32,000 T cell genomes. The purified libraries were quantified using a Qubit 3.0 fluorometer, sized with a Bioanalyzer 2100, and then quantified again using the KAPA Library Quantification kit. Each immunoSEQ 96-well plate was sequenced on its own single-read 150-cycle Illumina NextSeq 550 flow cell. As for the original processing: The immunoSEQ output contained only junctional sequences without quality scores, so filtering could not match that applied to full-length reads. Sequences were annotated with PyIR, a Python wrapper for IgBLAST v1.9, and V/J genes and CDR3 were assigned using IMGT germline references. Any read was removed if the V/J assignment was weak (E-value above 1e-6), the CDR3 was missing, or the read contained stop codons, out-of-frame junctions, or ambiguous translated residues. A V3J clonotype was defined by an identical inferred V gene, J gene, and CDR3 amino acid sequence. Percentage overlap between repertoires was calculated by dividing the number of shared unique clonotypes by the size of the smaller repertoire. Repertoire richness was assessed with RTK rarefaction, the Chao1 estimator, and Recon v2.1 estimates of unobserved clonotypes. Generation probabilities for all TCRbeta clonotypes obtained by the gDNA method from four donors were computed using OLGA. The immuneACCESS repertoire file appears here via TCRdb, limited to in-frame rearrangements. These files lack a portion of the clones; in checked studies, under half of the deficit traces to unresolved V genes, and the cause of the others is not known. The DNA gave D and trimming, while V, J and clone size come from that table. The sample table lists around 600,000 clones, around 97% of them with a count of one. The ten most abundant clones make up 0.055% to 0.07% of the sample.

Trimming leaves V shorter by 7 bases and J shorter by 3 bases, with the junction holding 8 bases beyond the gene matches. CDR1 and CDR2 were assigned from the germline V gene (reference sequence) as LNHDA and SQIVND. The CDR3 sequence holds 15 residues, the cysteine and phenylalanine included. The DNA shown is the 45-base CDR3, in frame from base 1. The chain employs TRBV19 and TRBJ2-7; 11 bases in the middle match TRBD2. The TCR comes from a woman aged 30 to 39 in good health. The sequencing sample was made of naive CD4+ T cells sorted from blood. What the cell subset or site label conveys for this sample: CD45RA+ positively selected. The nucleotides are TGTGCCAGTAAAAAGGAGGGACTAGCGGTCTACGAGCAGTACTTC. It codes for CASKKEGLAVYEQYF. With the rest looked up from the reference TRBV19 and TRBJ2-7 genes rather than sequenced, the full variable domain is DGGITQSPKYLFRKEGQNVTLSCEQNLNHDAMYWYRQDPGQGLRLIYYSQIVNDFQKGDIAEGYSVSREKKESFPLTVTSAQKNPTAFYLCASKKEGLAVYEQYFGPGTRLTVT.